Here is one TCR beta chain with its context. Its antigen is not known. This CDR3 spans 15 amino acids. V lost 6 bases, J lost 7 bases, and 10 bases stayed unmatched. Germline V CDR1 and CDR2: SQVTM, ANQGSEA. This sample is drawn from a study of CD8 T cells in ankylosing spondylitis. Study-level findings and limits: Within matched ankylosing spondylitis synovial fluid, disease-linked clones were reportedly significantly enriched.

Preparation of TCR beta libraries was done by quantitative 5'-RACE with molecular barcodes. Each CDR3 protein is one row after TCRdb ran MiXCR on the 5' RACE reads. The sample has 150,000 to 200,000 distinct CDR3 sequences; around 13% are singletons. The receptor was derived from a female donor with ankylosing spondylitis or in good health (not recorded which). Sequencing used blood, either unsorted or a sorted T cell fraction (not recorded which). The chain employs TRBV29-1 and TRBJ2-1; 12 nucleotides line up with TRBD2. The CDR3 sequence is CSVREVGLAGNEQFF. DNA for the CDR3: TGCAGCGTGAGGGAGGTAGGACTAGCGGGGAATGAGCAGTTCTTC.